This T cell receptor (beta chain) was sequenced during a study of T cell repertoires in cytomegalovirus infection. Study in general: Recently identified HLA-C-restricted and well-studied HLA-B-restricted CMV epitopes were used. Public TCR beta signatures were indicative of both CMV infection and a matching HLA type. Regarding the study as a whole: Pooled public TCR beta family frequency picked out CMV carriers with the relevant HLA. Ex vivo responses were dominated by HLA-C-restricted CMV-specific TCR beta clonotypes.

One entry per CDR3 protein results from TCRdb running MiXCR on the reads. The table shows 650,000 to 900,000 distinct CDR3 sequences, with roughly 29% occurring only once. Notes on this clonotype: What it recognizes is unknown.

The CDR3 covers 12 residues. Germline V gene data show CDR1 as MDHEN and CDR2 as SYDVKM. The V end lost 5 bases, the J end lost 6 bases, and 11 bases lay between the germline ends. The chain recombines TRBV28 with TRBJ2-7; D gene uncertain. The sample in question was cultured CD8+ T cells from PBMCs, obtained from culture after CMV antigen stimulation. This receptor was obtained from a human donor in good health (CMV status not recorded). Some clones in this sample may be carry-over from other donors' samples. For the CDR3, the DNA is TGTGCCAGCAGTCCGCTTACCGGCGAGCAGTACGTC. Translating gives CASSPLTGEQYV.